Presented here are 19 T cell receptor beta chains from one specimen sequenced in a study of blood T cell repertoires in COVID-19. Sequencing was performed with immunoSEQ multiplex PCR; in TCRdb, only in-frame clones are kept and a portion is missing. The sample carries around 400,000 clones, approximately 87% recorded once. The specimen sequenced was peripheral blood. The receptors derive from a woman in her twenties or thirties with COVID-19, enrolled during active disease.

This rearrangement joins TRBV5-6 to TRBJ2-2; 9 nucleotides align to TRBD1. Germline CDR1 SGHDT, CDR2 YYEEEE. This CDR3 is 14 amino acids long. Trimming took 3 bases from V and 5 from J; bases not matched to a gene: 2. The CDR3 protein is CASSSGTGTGELFF. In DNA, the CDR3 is TGTGCCAGCAGCTCGGGGACAGGGACCGGGGAGCTGTTTTTT.

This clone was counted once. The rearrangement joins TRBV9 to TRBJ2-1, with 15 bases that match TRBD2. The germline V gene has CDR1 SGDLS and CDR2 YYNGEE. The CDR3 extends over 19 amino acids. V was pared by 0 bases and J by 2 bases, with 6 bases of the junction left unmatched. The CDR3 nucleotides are TGTGCCAGCAGCGTAGAGGGACTAGCGGGAGGAGGGGCCTACAATGAGCAGTTCTTC. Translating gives CASSVEGLAGGGAYNEQFF.

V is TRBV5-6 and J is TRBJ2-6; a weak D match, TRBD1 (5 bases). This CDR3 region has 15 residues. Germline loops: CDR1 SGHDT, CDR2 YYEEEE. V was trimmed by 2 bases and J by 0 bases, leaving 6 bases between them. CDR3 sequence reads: CASSLGASGANVLTF. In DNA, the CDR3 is TGTGCCAGCAGCTTAGGGGCCTCTGGGGCCAACGTCCTGACTTTC.

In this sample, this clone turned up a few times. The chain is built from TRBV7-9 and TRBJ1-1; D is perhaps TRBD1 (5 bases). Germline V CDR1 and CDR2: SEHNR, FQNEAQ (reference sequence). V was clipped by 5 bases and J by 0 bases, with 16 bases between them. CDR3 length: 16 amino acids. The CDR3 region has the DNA TGTGCCAGCAGCCCCGGAGGGGTCATCATGAACACTGAAGCTTTCTTT. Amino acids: CASSPGGVIMNTEAFF.

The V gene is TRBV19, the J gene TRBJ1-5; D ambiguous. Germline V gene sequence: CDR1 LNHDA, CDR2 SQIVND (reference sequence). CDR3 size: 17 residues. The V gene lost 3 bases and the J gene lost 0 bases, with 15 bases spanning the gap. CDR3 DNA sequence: TGTGCCAGTAGTATGGGCCGCACGGGGTATAGCAATCAGCCCCAGCATTTT. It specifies CASSMGRTGYSNQPQHF.

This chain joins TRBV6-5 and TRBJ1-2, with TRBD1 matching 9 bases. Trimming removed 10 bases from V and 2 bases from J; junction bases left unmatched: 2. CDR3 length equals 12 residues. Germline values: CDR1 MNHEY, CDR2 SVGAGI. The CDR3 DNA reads TGTGCCACTGGGACAGGGAACTATGGCTACACCTTC. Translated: CATGTGNYGYTF.

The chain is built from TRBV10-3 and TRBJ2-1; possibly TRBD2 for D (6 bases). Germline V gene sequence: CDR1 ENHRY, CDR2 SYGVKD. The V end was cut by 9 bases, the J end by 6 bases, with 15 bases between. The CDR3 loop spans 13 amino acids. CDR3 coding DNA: TGTGCCATACGACCCACTAGCACCAATGAGCAGTTCTTC. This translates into CAIRPTSTNEQFF.

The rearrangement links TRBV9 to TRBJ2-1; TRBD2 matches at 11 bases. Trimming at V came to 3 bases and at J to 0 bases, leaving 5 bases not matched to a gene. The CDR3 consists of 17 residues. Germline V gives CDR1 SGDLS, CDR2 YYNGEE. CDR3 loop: CASSGIAGGPSYNEQFF. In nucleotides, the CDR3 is TGTGCCAGCAGCGGAATAGCGGGAGGGCCCTCCTACAATGAGCAGTTCTTC.

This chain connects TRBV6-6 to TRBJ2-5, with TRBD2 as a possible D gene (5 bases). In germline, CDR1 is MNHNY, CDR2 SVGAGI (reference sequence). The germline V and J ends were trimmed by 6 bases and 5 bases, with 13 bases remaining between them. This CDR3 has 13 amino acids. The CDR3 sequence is CASSPGVRETQYF. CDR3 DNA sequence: TGTGCCAGCAGCCCCGGGGTGCGGGAGACCCAGTACTTC.

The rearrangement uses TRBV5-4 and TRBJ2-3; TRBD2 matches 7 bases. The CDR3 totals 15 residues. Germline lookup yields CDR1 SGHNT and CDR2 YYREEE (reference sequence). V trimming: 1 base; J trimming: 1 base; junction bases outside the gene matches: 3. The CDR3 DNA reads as TGTGCCAGCAGCTTGCTTGGGGGGGGCACAGATACGCAGTATTTT. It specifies CASSLLGGGTDTQYF.

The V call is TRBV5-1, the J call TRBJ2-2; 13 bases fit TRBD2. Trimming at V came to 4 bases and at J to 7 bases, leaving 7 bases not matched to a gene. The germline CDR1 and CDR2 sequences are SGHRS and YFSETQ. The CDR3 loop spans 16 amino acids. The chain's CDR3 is CASSAGLAGSGGELFF. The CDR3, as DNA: TGCGCCAGCAGCGCGGGACTAGCGGGATCGGGCGGGGAGCTGTTTTTT.

Written as DNA, the CDR3 is TGTGCCAGCGGACTCGGCCCCAATGAGCAGTTCTTC. Translated, it gives CASGLGPNEQFF. The chain combines TRBV27 with TRBJ2-1; maybe TRBD2 (5 bases). Trimming cost V 8 bases and J 6 bases, with 11 bases left between them. Germline V gene sequence: CDR1 MNHEY, CDR2 SMNVEV (reference sequence). This CDR3 region has 12 residues.

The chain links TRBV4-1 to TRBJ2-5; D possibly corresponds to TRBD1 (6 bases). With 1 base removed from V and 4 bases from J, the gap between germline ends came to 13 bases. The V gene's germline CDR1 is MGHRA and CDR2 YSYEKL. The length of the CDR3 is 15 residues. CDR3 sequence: CASSQAYRAGETQYF. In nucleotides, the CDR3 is TGCGCCAGCAGCCAAGCGTACAGGGCGGGAGAGACCCAGTACTTC.

CDR3 amino acids: CASSSGQGHNQPQHF. DNA for the CDR3: TGTGCCAGCAGCTCCGGACAGGGACACAATCAGCCCCAGCATTTT. This chain connects TRBV5-6 to TRBJ1-5, with 8 bases matching TRBD1. The CDR3 has 15 amino acids. Germline loops: CDR1 SGHDT, CDR2 YYEEEE. With V trimmed by 3 bases and J by 3 bases, 5 bases remained unmatched.

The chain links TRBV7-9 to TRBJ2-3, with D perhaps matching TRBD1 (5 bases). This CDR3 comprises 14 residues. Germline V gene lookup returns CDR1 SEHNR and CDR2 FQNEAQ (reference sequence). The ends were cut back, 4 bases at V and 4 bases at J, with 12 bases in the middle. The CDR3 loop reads CASSYLTGPDTQYF. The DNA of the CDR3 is TGTGCCAGCAGCTACTTAACAGGTCCAGATACGCAGTATTTT.

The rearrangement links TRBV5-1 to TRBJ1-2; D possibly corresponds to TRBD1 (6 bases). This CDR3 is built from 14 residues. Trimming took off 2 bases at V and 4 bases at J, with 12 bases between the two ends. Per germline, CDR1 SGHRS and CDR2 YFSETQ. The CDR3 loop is CASSFDRPGYGYTF. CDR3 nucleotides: TGCGCCAGCAGCTTCGACAGGCCGGGCTATGGCTACACCTTC.

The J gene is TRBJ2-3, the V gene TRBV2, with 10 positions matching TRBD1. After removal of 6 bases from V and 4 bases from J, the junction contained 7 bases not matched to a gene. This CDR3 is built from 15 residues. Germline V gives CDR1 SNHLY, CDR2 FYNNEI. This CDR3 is CASREDRGRADTQYF. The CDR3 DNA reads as TGTGCCAGCAGGGAGGACAGGGGGAGGGCAGATACGCAGTATTTT.

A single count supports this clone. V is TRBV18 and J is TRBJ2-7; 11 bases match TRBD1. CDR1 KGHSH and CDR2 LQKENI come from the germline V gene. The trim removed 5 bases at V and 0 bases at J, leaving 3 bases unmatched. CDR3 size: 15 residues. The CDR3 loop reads CASSWGQGDSYEQYF. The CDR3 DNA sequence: TGTGCCAGCTCATGGGGACAGGGGGACTCCTACGAGCAGTACTTC.

The CDR3 loop reads CASSDPGTGGGEQFF. DNA for the CDR3: TGTGCCAGCAGTGACCCCGGGACAGGGGGCGGTGAGCAGTTCTTC. The chain uses TRBV25-1 and TRBJ2-1; 12 bases are a match to TRBD1. The CDR3 is 15 amino acids. V was pared by 3 bases and J by 9 bases, with 6 bases of the junction left unmatched. Germline assignment: CDR1 MGHDK and CDR2 SYGVNS.